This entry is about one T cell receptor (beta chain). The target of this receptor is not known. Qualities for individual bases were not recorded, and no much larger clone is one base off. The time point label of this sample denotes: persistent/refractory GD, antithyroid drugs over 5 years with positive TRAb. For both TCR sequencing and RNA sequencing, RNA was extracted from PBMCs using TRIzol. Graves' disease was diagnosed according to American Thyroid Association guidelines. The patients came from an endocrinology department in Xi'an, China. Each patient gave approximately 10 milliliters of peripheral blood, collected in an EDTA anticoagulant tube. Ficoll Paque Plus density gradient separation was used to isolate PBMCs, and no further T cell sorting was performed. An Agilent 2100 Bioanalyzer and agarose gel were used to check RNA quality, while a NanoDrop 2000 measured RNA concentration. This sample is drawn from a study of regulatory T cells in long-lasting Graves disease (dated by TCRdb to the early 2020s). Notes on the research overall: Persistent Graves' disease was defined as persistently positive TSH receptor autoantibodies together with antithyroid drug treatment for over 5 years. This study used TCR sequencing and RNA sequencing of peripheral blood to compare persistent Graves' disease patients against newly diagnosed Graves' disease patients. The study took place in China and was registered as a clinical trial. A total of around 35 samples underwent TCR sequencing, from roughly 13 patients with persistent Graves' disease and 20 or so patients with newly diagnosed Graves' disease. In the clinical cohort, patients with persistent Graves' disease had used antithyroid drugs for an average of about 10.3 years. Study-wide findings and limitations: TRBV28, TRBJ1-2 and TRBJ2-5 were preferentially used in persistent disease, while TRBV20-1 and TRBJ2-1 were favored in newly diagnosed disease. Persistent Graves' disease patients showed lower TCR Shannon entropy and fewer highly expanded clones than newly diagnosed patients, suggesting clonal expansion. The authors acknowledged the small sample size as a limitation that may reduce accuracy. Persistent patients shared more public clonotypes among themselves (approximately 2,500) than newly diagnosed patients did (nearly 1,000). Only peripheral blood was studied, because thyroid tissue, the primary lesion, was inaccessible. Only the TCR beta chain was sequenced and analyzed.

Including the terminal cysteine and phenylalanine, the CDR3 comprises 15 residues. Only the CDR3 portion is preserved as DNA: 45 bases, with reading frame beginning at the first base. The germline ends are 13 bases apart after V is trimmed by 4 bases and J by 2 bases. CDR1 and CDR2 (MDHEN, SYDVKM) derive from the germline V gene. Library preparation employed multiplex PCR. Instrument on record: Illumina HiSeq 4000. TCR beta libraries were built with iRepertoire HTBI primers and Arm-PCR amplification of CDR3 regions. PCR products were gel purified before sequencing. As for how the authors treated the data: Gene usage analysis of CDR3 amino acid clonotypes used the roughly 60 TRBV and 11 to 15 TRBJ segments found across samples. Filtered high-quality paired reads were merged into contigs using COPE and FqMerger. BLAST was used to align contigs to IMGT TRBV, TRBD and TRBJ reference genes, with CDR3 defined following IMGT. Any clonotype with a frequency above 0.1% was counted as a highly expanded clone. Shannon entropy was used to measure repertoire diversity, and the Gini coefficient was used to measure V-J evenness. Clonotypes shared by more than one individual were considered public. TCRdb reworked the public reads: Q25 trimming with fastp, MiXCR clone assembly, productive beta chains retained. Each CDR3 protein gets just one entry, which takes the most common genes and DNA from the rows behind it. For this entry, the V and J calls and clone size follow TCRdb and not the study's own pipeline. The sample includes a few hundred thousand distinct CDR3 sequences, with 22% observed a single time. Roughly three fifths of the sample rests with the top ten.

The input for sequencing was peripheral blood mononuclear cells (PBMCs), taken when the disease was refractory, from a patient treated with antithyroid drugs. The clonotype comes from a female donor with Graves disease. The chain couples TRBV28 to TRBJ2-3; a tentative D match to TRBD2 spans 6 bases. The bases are TGTGCCAGCAGTTGGAGGCGGGGATTCACAGATACGCAGTATTTT. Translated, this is CASSWRRGFTDTQYF.